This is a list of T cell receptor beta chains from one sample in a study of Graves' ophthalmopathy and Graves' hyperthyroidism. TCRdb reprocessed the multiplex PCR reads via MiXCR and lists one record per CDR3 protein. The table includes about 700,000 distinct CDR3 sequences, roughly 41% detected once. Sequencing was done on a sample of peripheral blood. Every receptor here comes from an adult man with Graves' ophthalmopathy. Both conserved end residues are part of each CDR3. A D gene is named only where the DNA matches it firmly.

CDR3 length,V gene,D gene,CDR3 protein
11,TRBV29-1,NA,CSVEGFGGYTF
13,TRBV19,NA,CASKRAGDYGYTF
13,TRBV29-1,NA,CSVVGLYNEKLFF
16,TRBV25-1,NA,CASSYSWSANTGELFF
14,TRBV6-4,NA,CASSPSGGDYGYTF
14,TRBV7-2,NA,CASSLDLQGREQYF
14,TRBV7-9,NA,CASSRGAVSYEQYF
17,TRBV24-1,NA,CATSDLRGGSDTDTQHF
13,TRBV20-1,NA,CSARLDYQETQYF
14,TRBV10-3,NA,CASKKGFSAAEAFF
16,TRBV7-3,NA,CASSPRTESRYTEAFF
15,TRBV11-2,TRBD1,CASSLRDRGEAGYTF
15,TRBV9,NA,CASSVVGTGMNEQYF
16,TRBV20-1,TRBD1,CSAKFWDRGRGTEAFF
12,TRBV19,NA,CASSNHGNTIYF
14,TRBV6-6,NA,CASSPRGESEKLFF
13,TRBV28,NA,CASKLRHIEKLFF
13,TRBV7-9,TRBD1,CASSVMDREGYTF
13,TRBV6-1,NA,CASSLPGYSPLHF
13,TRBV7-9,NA,CASSLIAGVGYTF
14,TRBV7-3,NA,CASSPPGGGSEAFF
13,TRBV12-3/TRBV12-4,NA,CASSGTGHETQYF
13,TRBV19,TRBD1,CASTPTGGGKLFF
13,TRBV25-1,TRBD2,CASRYSGAYEQYF
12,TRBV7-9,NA,CASSLAPEGYTF
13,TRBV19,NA,CASSWQGNSPLHF
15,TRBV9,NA,CASSVDGVSNSPLHF
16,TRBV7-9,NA,CASSLASRRATGELFF
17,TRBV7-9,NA,CASNLAVKSTSNTEAFF
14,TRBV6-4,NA,CASSPGHDNSPLHF
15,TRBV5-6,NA,CASSQTQVSHNEQYF
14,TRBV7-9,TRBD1,CASSSDREGEKLFF
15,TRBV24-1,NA,CASRAQGMGNQPQHF
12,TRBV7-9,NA,CASSLGESGQYF
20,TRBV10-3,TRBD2,CAISAHSGTSGRSNTGELFF
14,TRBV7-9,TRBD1,CASSAGTAGNTIYF
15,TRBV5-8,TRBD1,CASSERTGRASPLHF
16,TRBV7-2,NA,CASSLAGQWVTGELFF
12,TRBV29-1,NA,CSVGERSIGYTF
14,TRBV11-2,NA,CASTPGGDHSPLHF
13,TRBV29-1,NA,CSAASRSYNEQFF
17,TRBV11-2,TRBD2,CASSPGTSGRAGETQYF
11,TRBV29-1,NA,CSASPGPGYTF
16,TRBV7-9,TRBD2,CASSPTGLAEPYEQYF
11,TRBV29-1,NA,CSVWKVSEQYF
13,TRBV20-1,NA,CSARGDGGGEQYF
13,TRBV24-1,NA,CASSLGTRAEQYF
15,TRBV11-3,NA,CASSPGEAGQETQYF
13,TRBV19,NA,CASSILWKQPQHF
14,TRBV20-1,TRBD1,CSARGDRAGETQYF
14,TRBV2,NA,CASRLDGQTYEQYF
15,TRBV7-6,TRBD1,CASSLMAGGADEQFF
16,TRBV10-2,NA,CASSESISGLNSPLHF
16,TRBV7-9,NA,CASSLDGGRNTGELFF